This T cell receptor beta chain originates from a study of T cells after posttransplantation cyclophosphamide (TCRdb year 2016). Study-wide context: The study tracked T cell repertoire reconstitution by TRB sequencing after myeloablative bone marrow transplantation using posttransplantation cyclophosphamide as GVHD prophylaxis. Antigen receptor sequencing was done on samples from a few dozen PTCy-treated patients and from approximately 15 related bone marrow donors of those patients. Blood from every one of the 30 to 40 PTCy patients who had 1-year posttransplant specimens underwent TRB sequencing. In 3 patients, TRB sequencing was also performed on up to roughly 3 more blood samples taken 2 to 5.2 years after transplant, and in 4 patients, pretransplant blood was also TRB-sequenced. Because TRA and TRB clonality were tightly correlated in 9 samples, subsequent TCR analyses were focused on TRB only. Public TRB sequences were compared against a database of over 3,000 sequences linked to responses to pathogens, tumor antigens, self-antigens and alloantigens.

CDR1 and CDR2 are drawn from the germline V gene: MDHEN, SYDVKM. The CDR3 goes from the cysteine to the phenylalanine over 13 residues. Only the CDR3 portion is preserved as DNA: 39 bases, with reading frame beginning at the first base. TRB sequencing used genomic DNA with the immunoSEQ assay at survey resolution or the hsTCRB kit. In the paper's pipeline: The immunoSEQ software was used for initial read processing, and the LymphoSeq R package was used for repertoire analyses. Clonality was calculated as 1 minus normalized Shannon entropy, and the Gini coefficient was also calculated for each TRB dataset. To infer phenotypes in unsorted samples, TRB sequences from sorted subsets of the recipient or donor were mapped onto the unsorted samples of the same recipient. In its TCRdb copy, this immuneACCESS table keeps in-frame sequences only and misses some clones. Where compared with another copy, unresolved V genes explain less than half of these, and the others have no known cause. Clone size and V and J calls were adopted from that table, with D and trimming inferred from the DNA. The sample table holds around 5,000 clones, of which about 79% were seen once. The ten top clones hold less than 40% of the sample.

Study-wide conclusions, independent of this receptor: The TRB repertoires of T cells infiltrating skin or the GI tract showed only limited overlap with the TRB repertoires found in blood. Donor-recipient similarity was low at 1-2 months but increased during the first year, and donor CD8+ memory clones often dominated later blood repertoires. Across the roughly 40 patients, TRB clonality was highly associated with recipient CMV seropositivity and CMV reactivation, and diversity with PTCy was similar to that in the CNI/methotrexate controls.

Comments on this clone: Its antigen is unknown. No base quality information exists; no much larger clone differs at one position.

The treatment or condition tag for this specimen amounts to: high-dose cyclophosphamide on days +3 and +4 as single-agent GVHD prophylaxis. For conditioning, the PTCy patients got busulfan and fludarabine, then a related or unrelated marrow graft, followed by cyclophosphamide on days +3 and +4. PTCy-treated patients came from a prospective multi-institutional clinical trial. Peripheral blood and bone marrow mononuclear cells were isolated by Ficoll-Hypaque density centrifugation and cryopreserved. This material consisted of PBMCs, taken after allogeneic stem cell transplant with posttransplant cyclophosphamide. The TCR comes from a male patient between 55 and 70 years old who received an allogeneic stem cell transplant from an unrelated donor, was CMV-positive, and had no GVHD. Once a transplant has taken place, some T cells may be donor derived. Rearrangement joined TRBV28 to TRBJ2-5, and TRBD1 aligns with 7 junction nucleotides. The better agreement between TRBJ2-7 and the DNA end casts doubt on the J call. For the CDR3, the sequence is CASQGDPTYEQYF. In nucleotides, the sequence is TGTGCCAGCCAGGGGGATCCAACCTACGAGCAGTACTTC.